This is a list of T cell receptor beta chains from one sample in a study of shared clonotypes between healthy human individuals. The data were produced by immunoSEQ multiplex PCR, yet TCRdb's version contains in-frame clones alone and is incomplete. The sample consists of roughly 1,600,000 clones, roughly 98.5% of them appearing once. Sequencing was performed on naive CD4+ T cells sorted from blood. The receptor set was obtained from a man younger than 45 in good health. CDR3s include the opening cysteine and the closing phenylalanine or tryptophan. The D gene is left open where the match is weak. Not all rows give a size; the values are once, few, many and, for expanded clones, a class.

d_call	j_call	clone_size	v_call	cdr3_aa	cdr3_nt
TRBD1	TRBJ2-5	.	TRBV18	CASSPGQEQETQYF	TGTGCCAGCTCACCAGGACAGGAACAAGAGACCCAGTACTTC
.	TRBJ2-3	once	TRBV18	CASSPPTASTDTQYF	TGTGCCAGCTCACCTCCGACAGCTAGCACAGATACGCAGTATTTT
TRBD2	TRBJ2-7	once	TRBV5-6	CASSRGLAGGTYEQYF	TGTGCCAGCAGCCGGGGACTAGCGGGAGGAACCTACGAGCAGTACTTC
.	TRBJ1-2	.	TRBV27	CASGRKLSFTNYGYTF	TGTGCCAGCGGCCGAAAGCTATCCTTTACTAACTATGGCTACACCTTC
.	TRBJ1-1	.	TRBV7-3	CASSLGRNTEAFF	TGTGCCAGCAGCTTGGGCAGGAACACTGAAGCTTTCTTT
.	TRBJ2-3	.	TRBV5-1	CASSLAPVVTDTQYF	TGCGCCAGCAGCTTGGCTCCGGTTGTAACAGATACGCAGTATTTT
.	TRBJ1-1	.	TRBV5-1	CASGRQPNTEAFF	TGCGCCAGCGGTAGACAGCCGAACACTGAAGCTTTCTTT
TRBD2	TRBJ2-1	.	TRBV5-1	CASNPAGVGAYNEQFF	TGCGCCAGCAACCCCGCGGGAGTAGGCGCCTACAATGAGCAGTTCTTC
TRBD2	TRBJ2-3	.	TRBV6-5	CASRRAGAVPDTQYF	TGTGCCAGCAGACGGGCGGGAGCTGTTCCAGATACGCAGTATTTT
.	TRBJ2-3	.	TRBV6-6	CASSYRKGTDTQYF	TGTGCCAGCAGTTACCGGAAAGGCACAGATACGCAGTATTTT
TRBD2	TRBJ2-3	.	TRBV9	CASSVTSGSTGTDTQYF	TGTGCCAGCAGCGTCACTAGCGGGAGCACAGGCACAGATACGCAGTATTTT
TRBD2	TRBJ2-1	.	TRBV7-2	CASSLMVSGSSYNEQFF	TGTGCCAGCAGCTTGATGGTCAGCGGGAGTTCCTACAATGAGCAGTTCTTC
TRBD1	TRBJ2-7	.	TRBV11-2	CASSSTRGFYEQYF	TGTGCCAGCAGCTCGACCAGGGGGTTCTACGAGCAGTACTTC
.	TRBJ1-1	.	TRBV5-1	CASSFRGKNTEAFF	TGCGCCAGCAGCTTCAGGGGAAAGAACACTGAAGCTTTCTTT
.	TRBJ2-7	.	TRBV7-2	CASSLGVGGTYEQYF	TGTGCCAGCAGCTTAGGGGTCGGCGGCACCTACGAGCAGTACTTC
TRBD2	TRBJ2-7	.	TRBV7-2	CASSSSSGAYEQYF	TGTGCCAGCAGCTCGTCTAGCGGAGCATACGAGCAGTACTTC
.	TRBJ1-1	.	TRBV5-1	CASSLVAPATEAFF	TGCGCCAGCAGCTTGGTGGCCCCCGCGACTGAAGCTTTCTTT
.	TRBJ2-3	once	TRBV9	CASSVVGWSTDTQYF	TGTGCCAGCAGCGTAGTCGGTTGGAGCACAGATACGCAGTATTTT
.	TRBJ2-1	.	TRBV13	CASSFGAGYNEQFF	TGTGCCAGCAGCTTCGGGGCGGGATACAATGAGCAGTTCTTC
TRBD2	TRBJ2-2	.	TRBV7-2	CASSGMGTGELFF	TGTGCCAGTAGCGGGATGGGAACCGGGGAGCTGTTTTTT
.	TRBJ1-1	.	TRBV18	CASSPLNTEAFF	TGTGCCAGCTCACCTCTGAACACTGAAGCTTTCTTT
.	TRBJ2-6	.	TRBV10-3	CAISLRGGDSGANVLTF	TGTGCCATCAGTCTCAGGGGGGGCGACTCTGGGGCCAACGTCCTGACTTTC
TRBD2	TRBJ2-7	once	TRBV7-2	CASSLTGLAYEQYF	TGTGCCAGCAGCTTAACCGGACTAGCTTACGAGCAGTACTTC
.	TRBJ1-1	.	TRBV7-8	CASSLGRSTNRIGAFF	TGTGCCAGCAGCTTAGGAAGATCCACAAATCGAATCGGGGCTTTCTTT
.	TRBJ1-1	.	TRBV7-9	CASSGQGNTEAFF	TGTGCCAGCAGCGGCCAGGGGAACACTGAAGCTTTCTTT
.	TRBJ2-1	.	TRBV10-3	CATQGGNNEQFF	TGTGCCACTCAGGGCGGGAACAATGAGCAGTTCTTC
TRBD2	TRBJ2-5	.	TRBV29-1	CSVASGAGGSQETQYF	TGCAGCGTTGCTAGTGGGGCGGGAGGTTCCCAAGAGACCCAGTACTTC
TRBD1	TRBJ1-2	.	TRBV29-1	CSVTGNYGYTF	TGCAGCGTGACAGGGAACTATGGCTACACCTTC
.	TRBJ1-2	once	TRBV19	CASKSGHYGYTF	TGTGCCAGTAAATCAGGACACTATGGCTACACCTTC
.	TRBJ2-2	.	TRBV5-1	CASNRDTGELFF	TGCGCCAGCAACAGAGACACCGGGGAGCTGTTTTTT
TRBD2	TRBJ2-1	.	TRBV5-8	CASSQGTSGRDEQFF	TGTGCCAGCAGCCAAGGGACTAGCGGGAGAGATGAGCAGTTCTTC
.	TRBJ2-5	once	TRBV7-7	CASSSRGETQYF	TGTGCTAGCAGTTCCCGCGGGGAGACCCAGTACTTC
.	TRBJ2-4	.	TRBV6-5	CASSYSGRQDIQYF	TGTGCCAGCAGTTACTCGGGCCGCCAGGACATTCAGTACTTC
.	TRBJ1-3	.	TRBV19	CASSIDSHSGNTIYF	TGTGCCAGTAGTATCGACAGCCACTCTGGAAACACCATATATTTT
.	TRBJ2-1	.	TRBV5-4	CASSTKTGSYNEQFF	TGTGCCAGCAGCACCAAAACAGGGTCCTACAATGAGCAGTTCTTC
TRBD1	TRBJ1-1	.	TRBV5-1	CASSFDARGLGTEAFF	TGCGCCAGCAGCTTTGATGCCAGGGGGCTCGGCACTGAAGCTTTCTTT
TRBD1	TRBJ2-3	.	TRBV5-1	CASSRGQGGPDTQYF	TGCGCCAGCAGCCGCGGACAGGGGGGACCAGATACGCAGTATTTT
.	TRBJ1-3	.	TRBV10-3	CAISDGRSSGNTIYF	TGTGCCATCAGTGATGGAAGGTCCTCTGGAAACACCATATATTTT
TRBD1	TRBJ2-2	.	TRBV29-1	CSVRPGGITGELFF	TGCAGCGTTAGACCAGGGGGCATCACCGGGGAGCTGTTTTTT
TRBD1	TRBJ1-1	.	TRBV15	CATSRRTGWTTEAFF	TGTGCCACCAGCAGAAGGACAGGGTGGACCACTGAAGCTTTCTTT
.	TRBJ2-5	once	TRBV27	CASSLWGRGLGTQYF	TGTGCCAGCAGTCTTTGGGGCAGGGGATTAGGGACCCAGTACTTC
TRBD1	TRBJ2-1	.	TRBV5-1	CASKRDRGANEQFF	TGCGCCAGCAAACGGGACAGGGGTGCCAATGAGCAGTTCTTC
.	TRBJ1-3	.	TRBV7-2	CASSAAAGGNTIYF	TGTGCCAGCAGCGCAGCGGCGGGCGGAAACACCATATATTTT
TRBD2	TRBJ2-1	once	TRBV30	CACHPTSGRVNEQFF	TGTGCCTGCCATCCGACTAGCGGGAGAGTGAATGAGCAGTTCTTC
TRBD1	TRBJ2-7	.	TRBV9	CASSVAWTGDYEQYF	TGTGCCAGCAGCGTAGCTTGGACAGGAGATTACGAGCAGTACTTC
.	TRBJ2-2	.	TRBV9	CASSVRGQNTGELFF	TGTGCCAGCAGCGTCCGAGGACAGAACACCGGGGAGCTGTTTTTT
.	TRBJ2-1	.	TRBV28	CASSLVNEQFF	TGTGCCAGCAGCCTAGTCAATGAGCAGTTCTTC
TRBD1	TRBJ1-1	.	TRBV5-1	CASSYHLRTGGNTEAFF	TGCGCCAGCAGCTATCACCTGCGGACAGGGGGGAACACTGAAGCTTTCTTT
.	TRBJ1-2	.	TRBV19	CASSLGGPYGYTF	TGTGCCAGTAGTTTGGGGGGACCCTATGGCTACACCTTC
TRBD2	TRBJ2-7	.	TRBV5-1	CASSSGLAGSSYEQYF	TGCGCCAGCAGCTCCGGACTAGCGGGGAGTTCCTACGAGCAGTACTTC
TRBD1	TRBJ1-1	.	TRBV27	CASSRTGGGNAEAFF	TGTGCCAGCAGTAGAACAGGGGGCGGGAACGCTGAAGCTTTCTTT
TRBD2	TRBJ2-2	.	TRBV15	CATSREAGVRTGELFF	TGTGCCACCAGCAGAGAGGCGGGAGTGAGAACCGGGGAGCTGTTTTTT
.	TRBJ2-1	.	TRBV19	CASSRPGGLNEQFF	TGTGCCAGTAGTCGGCCCGGAGGGTTGAATGAGCAGTTCTTC
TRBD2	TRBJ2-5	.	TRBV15	CATSELAGLGSKETQYF	TGTGCCACCAGCGAACTAGCGGGACTGGGAAGCAAGGAGACCCAGTACTTC
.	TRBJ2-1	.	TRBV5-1	CASSLGFTYNEQFF	TGCGCCAGCAGCTTGGGCTTTACCTACAATGAGCAGTTCTTC
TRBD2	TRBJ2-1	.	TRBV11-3	CASSQTTSGRYEQFF	TGTGCCAGCAGCCAGACTACTAGCGGGAGGTATGAGCAGTTCTTC
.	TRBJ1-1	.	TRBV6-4	CATNNCGFVCFF	TGTGCCACCAACAACTGTGGGTTCGTATGTTTCTTT